These 10 T cell receptor beta chains share one sample of origin, sequenced in a study of beta chain features in type 1 diabetes. All of the isolated RNA was reverse transcribed, so expressed TCRB transcripts were sequenced. Only in-frame clones appear in the TCRdb table, and some are missing; sequencing was by immunoSEQ multiplex PCR. This table has approximately 340,000 clones, approximately 16% appearing once. Sequenced: naive CD4+ T cells from blood. These receptors were collected from a woman aged 18-29 years in good health.

J is TRBJ1-5 and V is TRBV29-1; D unresolved. Trimming stripped 7 bases from V and 0 bases from J, with 13 bases between. CDR3 length: 14 residues. Germline values: CDR1 SQVTM, CDR2 ANQGSEA. Written as DNA, the CDR3 is TGCAGCGCCGCGGTAGGCAATAGCAATCAGCCCCAGCATTTT. It codes for CSAAVGNSNQPQHF.

The chain's CDR3 is CATLLGNSNQPQHF. The DNA of the CDR3 is TGTGCCACTTTACTAGGTAATAGCAATCAGCCCCAGCATTTT. The chain is built from TRBV9 and TRBJ1-5; D is uncertain. Trimming stripped 9 bases from V and 0 bases from J, with 13 bases between. CDR1 is SGDLS, CDR2 YYNGEE, per germline. The CDR3 consists of 14 residues.

The chain recombines TRBV6-6 with TRBJ1-4; TRBD1 might be the D (6 bases). Germline V CDR1 and CDR2: MNHNY, SVGAGI (reference sequence). CDR3 length: 14 amino acids. Trimming took 6 bases from V and 4 from J, leaving 12 bases between them. CDR3 sequence (DNA): TGTGCCAGCAGGCTACAGGGTGGTAATGAAAAACTGTTTTTT. This translates into CASRLQGGNEKLFF.

The chain combines TRBV9 with TRBJ2-7; D is possibly TRBD2 (5 bases). Germline CDR1 and CDR2: SGDLS and YYNGEE. V shed 6 bases and J shed 6 bases, with 19 bases lying between them. This CDR3 spans 14 amino acids. The CDR3 DNA is TGTGCCAGCACCGGAGGAGGTGGATCCCTCGAGCAGTACTTC. Its translation: CASTGGGGSLEQYF.

This clone showed up just a few times. The chain employs TRBV5-6 and TRBJ1-5; 8 bases match TRBD1. The V gene's germline CDR1 is SGHDT and CDR2 YYEEEE. Trimming took 1 base from V and 5 from J; bases not matched to a gene: 8. The CDR3 is 16 amino acids. In nucleotides, the CDR3 is TGTGCCAGCAGCTTGTCCCAGGGGGCGACGGATCAGCCCCAGCATTTT. This sequence encodes CASSLSQGATDQPQHF.

This clone was seen a few times. V gene TRBV29-1 combines with J gene TRBJ1-2; D gene ambiguous. Germline lookup yields CDR1 SQVTM and CDR2 ANQGSEA. This CDR3 comprises 15 residues. Deletions cut 7 bases from V and 7 bases from J, with 25 bases between. The CDR3, as DNA: TGCAGCGCCACGCTCGGACGGGAGATCGGAGGTGGCTACACCTTC. Protein sequence: CSATLGREIGGGYTF.

The rearrangement links TRBV4-3 to TRBJ2-1; 16 nucleotides line up with TRBD2. The CDR3 totals 21 residues. Germline assignment: CDR1 LGHNA and CDR2 YSLEER. Unmatched junction bases numbered 17, after V lost 4 bases and J lost 5 bases. CDR3 sequence: CASSLQKPGLAGGRVHNEQFF. CDR3 bases: TGCGCCAGCAGCCTCCAAAAACCGGGACTAGCGGGAGGGAGGGTCCACAATGAGCAGTTCTTC.

The chain uses TRBV25-1 and TRBJ2-7, with no clear D. This CDR3 has 11 residues. V was trimmed by 5 bases and J by 5 bases, leaving 7 bases between them. Germline CDR1 reads MGHDK; CDR2 reads SYGVNS. This chain's CDR3 is CASSKLNEQYF. Written as DNA, the CDR3 is TGTGCCAGCAGTAAACTCAACGAGCAGTACTTC.

CDR3 loop: CASSPGRGRGTDTQYF. The CDR3 nucleotides are TGTGCCAGCTCACCAGGACGCGGCAGGGGCACAGATACGCAGTATTTT. The rearrangement joins TRBV18 to TRBJ2-3; possible D gene TRBD1, 5 bases. V lost 2 bases, J lost 1 base, and 13 bases lay in between. This CDR3 contains 16 residues. The germline V gene encodes CDR1 KGHSH and CDR2 LQKENI.

This clone was observed a handful of times. CDR3: CASSELTGGYGYTF. The CDR3 DNA sequence: TGTGCCAGCAGTGAATTGACGGGGGGCTATGGCTACACCTTC. This chain joins TRBV25-1 and TRBJ1-2, with D maybe TRBD1 (5 bases). This CDR3 has 14 amino acids. Looked up from germline, CDR1 is MGHDK and CDR2 is SYGVNS. The V end was cut by 1 base, the J end by 4 bases, with 10 bases between.